These 25 T cell receptor beta chains originate from one sample sequenced in a study of cytomegalovirus exposure and HLA in healthy donors. The study ran its PCR with 60 Vbeta and 13 Jbeta primers. TCRdb's table, derived via immunoSEQ multiplex PCR, lists solely in-frame clones and lacks some. The repertoire holds around 150,000 clones, 65% to 80% seen once, with around 1.6% in the top ten. The specimen was PBMCs. The origin of the receptors is a human donor in good health.

The V gene is TRBV27, the J gene TRBJ2-7; TRBD1 matches 7 bases. V lost 7 bases and J lost 1; bases outside the gene matches: 10. CDR1 and CDR2 from the germline V gene are MNHEY and SMNVEV (reference sequence). This CDR3 region has 15 residues. The CDR3 bases are TGTGCCAGCAAGCTGAAACCGACAGGGTCCTACGAGCAGTACTTC. Its translation is CASKLKPTGSYEQYF.

The chain has TRBV28 and TRBJ2-7, with D possibly being TRBD1 (7 bases). The CDR3 consists of 16 residues. V dropped 6 bases and J dropped 4 bases, with 22 bases sitting between them. The germline gives CDR1 MDHEN, CDR2 SYDVKM. CDR3 nucleotide sequence: TGTGCCAGCAGCTTACCCCACGGCAGGGGGAGGTACGAGCAGTACTTC. It translates to CASSLPHGRGRYEQYF.

This chain connects TRBV28 to TRBJ2-2; tentatively, D is TRBD2 (6 bases). CDR3 length: 13 residues. The V and J ends lost 6 bases and 5 bases respectively, with 10 bases between them. Germline V gives CDR1 MDHEN, CDR2 SYDVKM. The CDR3 coding sequence is TGTGCCAGCAGCTATAGCGGTACCGGGGAGCTGTTTTTT. Amino acids: CASSYSGTGELFF. The full variable domain, its missing parts supplied by reference TRBV28 and TRBJ2-2, is DVKVTQSSRYLVKRTGEKVFLECVQDMDHENMFWYRQDPGLGLRLIYFSYDVKMKEKGDIPEGYSVSREKKERFSLILESASTNQTSMYLCASSYSGTGELFFGEGSRLTVL.

This chain connects TRBV10-1 to TRBJ2-2; TRBD1 matches 10 bases. The CDR3 consists of 15 residues. Germline lookup yields CDR1 WNHNN and CDR2 SYGVQD (reference sequence). V trimming: 6 bases; J trimming: 5 bases; junction bases outside the gene matches: 6. In DNA form, the CDR3 reads TGCGCCAGCAGCAGGACAGGGGGAAAGACCGGGGAGCTGTTTTTT. Translating it yields CASSRTGGKTGELFF.

The gene calls are TRBV10-2 and TRBJ1-6, with 7 bases matching TRBD1. This CDR3 is 13 amino acids long. Per the germline V gene, CDR1 is WSHSY and CDR2 is SAAADI. V lost 6 bases to trimming and J lost 7 bases; unmatched junction nucleotides: 3. CDR3 sequence reads: CASSGDSNSPLHF. In DNA, the CDR3 is TGCGCCAGCAGCGGGGACAGCAATTCACCCCTCCACTTT.

This clone turned up a few times. This chain uses TRBV7-8 with TRBJ1-1; TRBD1 matches 8 bases. CDR3 size: 14 residues. With 5 bases clipped from V and 6 bases from J, the junction kept 8 bases outside the gene matches. Germline-derived CDR1 and CDR2 are SGHVS and FQNEAQ. CDR3 sequence (DNA): TGTGCCAGCAGCCGGGCGTCACAGGGGGCTGAAGCTTTCTTT. Encoded protein: CASSRASQGAEAFF.

The sample holds one count of this clone. V gene TRBV28 combines with J gene TRBJ1-2; 7 positions match TRBD1. The CDR3 is 11 amino acids. J was trimmed by 6 bases and V by 10 bases; bases with no gene match: 5. CDR1 MDHEN and CDR2 SYDVKM come from the germline V gene. CDR3 sequence reads: CAIQGGNGYTF. The DNA of the CDR3 is TGTGCCATTCAAGGGGGCAATGGCTACACCTTC.

This rearrangement joins TRBV5-5 to TRBJ2-5; TRBD2 matches 7 bases. The CDR3 is 16 residues long. V gave up 0 bases and J gave up 1 base; unmatched junction bases: 6. CDR1 is SGHKS and CDR2 is YYEKEE in the germline V gene (reference sequence). The CDR3 DNA is TGTGCCAGCAGCTTGGGTATGGGCGGGAGCCAAGAGACCCAGTACTTC. The encoded protein is CASSLGMGGSQETQYF.

The chain employs TRBV27 and TRBJ1-1; 8 nucleotides line up with TRBD1. This CDR3 comprises 13 residues. The V gene's germline CDR1 is MNHEY and CDR2 SMNVEV (reference sequence). Losses at the gene ends were 3 bases for V and 6 bases for J; bases not matched to a gene: 3. The CDR3 is CASSLDREAEAFF. For the CDR3, the DNA is TGTGCCAGCAGTTTGGACAGGGAGGCTGAAGCTTTCTTT.

This clone was recorded many times. V usage is TRBV10-3 and J usage is TRBJ2-3; 8 bases align to TRBD1. Germline V gene lookup returns CDR1 ENHRY and CDR2 SYGVKD. V lost 6 bases and J lost 4; bases outside the gene matches: 9. CDR3 length equals 15 residues. The CDR3 region has the DNA TGTGCCATCAGGAGGGACAGGCAGACAGCAGATACGCAGTATTTT. This sequence encodes CAIRRDRQTADTQYF.

This clone was detected only a few times. The gene calls are TRBV25-1 and TRBJ2-5; no clear D. The CDR3 sequence is 15 residues long. The germline V gene has CDR1 MGHDK and CDR2 SYGVNS. With 2 bases removed from V and 1 base from J, the gap between germline ends came to 11 bases. CDR3 nucleotides: TGTGCCAGCAGTGAAATTATTCGTCCCCAAGAGACCCAGTACTTC. This encodes CASSEIIRPQETQYF.

The rearrangement uses TRBV2 and TRBJ1-1, with D possibly matching TRBD1 (5 bases). From germline, CDR1 is SNHLY and CDR2 FYNNEI. This CDR3 has 13 residues. Trimming pared 9 bases from V and 1 base from J, leaving 12 bases between. DNA for the CDR3: TGTGCCAGTCAGGGACTCCCGAACACTGAAGCTTTCTTT. Its protein is CASQGLPNTEAFF.

The chain uses TRBV7-3 and TRBJ2-1; D is perhaps TRBD2 (6 bases). The CDR3 has 14 amino acids. V lost 0 bases and J lost 5, with 8 bases in between. Germline assignment: CDR1 SGHTA and CDR2 FQGTGA. The CDR3, as DNA: TGTGCCAGCAGCTTAACGAGACTAGACAATGAGCAGTTCTTC. This translates into CASSLTRLDNEQFF.

This clone was observed a handful of times. Other DNA sequences in the same sample also yield this CDR3. V and J are TRBV6-4 and TRBJ2-1; a weak D match, TRBD1 (6 bases). V was shortened by 6 bases and J by 5 bases, with 17 bases between the two germline ends. Per the germline V gene, CDR1 is MRHNA and CDR2 is SNTAGT. This CDR3 comprises 15 residues. The CDR3 bases are TGTGCCAGCAGGGAGGCACAGGGCGACCACAATGAGCAGTTCTTC. Amino acids: CASREAQGDHNEQFF.

The V and J genes are TRBV27 and TRBJ2-5, with D perhaps TRBD1 (6 bases). The CDR3 spans 14 residues. Per the germline V gene, CDR1 is MNHEY and CDR2 is SMNVEV (reference sequence). V was pared by 5 bases and J by 5 bases, with 15 bases between. This CDR3 is CASSLLQGGETQYF. The DNA for the CDR3 is TGTGCCAGCAGTCTCCTACAGGGTGGGGAGACCCAGTACTTC.

The gene calls are TRBV7-9 and TRBJ2-1, with 7 bases that match TRBD2. With V trimmed by 10 bases and J by 9 bases, 21 bases remained unmatched. This CDR3 has 16 residues. CDR1 and CDR2 from the germline V gene are SEHNR and FQNEAQ (reference sequence). The CDR3: CATTFQVRGSVIEQFF. CDR3 coding DNA: TGTGCCACCACGTTCCAGGTGCGCGGGAGTGTGATTGAGCAGTTCTTC.

The chain employs TRBV7-9 and TRBJ2-5, with 7 nucleotides matching TRBD2. Germline CDR1 reads SEHNR; CDR2 reads FQNEAQ (reference sequence). V shed 5 bases, J shed 3 bases, and the junction held 6 bases outside the gene matches. The CDR3 totals 14 residues. As DNA, the CDR3 is TGTGCCAGCAGCCTGACGGGGACTAAAGAGACCCAGTACTTC. Its protein is CASSLTGTKETQYF.

CDR3: CASSSAGELFF. CDR3 in DNA: TGTGCCAGCAGCTCAGCCGGGGAGCTGTTTTTT. The chain combines TRBV11-3 with TRBJ2-2; no clear D gene. CDR1 and CDR2 from the germline V gene are SGHNT and YENEEA. The CDR3 is 11 residues long. With 4 bases removed from V and 6 bases from J, the gap between germline ends came to 3 bases.

A few counts support this clone. The chain combines TRBV5-1 with TRBJ2-3; 8 positions agree with TRBD2. Germline V CDR1 and CDR2: SGHRS, YFSETQ. J lost 5 bases, V lost 1 base, and 9 bases had no gene match. CDR3 length: 16 amino acids. CDR3 sequence reads: CASSLSGGENGDTQYF. CDR3 bases: TGCGCCAGCAGCTTGTCCGGGGGGGAGAACGGAGATACGCAGTATTTT.

V and J are TRBV19 and TRBJ1-1; no definite D call. This CDR3 is built from 13 residues. From germline, CDR1 is LNHDA and CDR2 SQIVND (reference sequence). The V gene lost 1 base and the J gene lost 4 bases, with 7 bases spanning the gap. CDR3 loop: CASSIGSGTEAFF. The CDR3 nucleotides are TGTGCCAGTAGTATAGGGTCGGGCACTGAAGCTTTCTTT.

The V call is TRBV10-2, the J call TRBJ2-7; tentatively, D is TRBD1 (6 bases). V was cut by 5 bases and J by 3 bases, with 14 bases left in between. This CDR3 is built from 14 residues. Looked up from germline, CDR1 is WSHSY and CDR2 is SAAADI. The CDR3 loop is CASSTGSGGYEQYF. CDR3 bases: TGCGCCAGCAGTACAGGGAGTGGGGGCTACGAGCAGTACTTC.

This clone was detected only a few times. This chain joins TRBV5-5 and TRBJ1-5; 7 bases are shared with TRBD1. The CDR3 contains 15 residues. The V and J ends lost 4 bases and 0 bases, in that order; junction bases with no gene match: 4. The germline gives CDR1 SGHKS, CDR2 YYEKEE (reference sequence). CDR3 sequence (DNA): TGTGCCAGCAGCCGGGACAGCCATAGCAATCAGCCCCAGCATTTT. Protein: CASSRDSHSNQPQHF.

This chain's CDR3 is CASSPFGRGGNTEAFF. CDR3 bases: TGTGCCAGCAGCCCGTTTGGGAGGGGTGGGAACACTGAAGCTTTCTTT. V and J are TRBV11-2 and TRBJ1-1; D perhaps matches TRBD1 (5 bases). CDR3 length: 16 residues. CDR1 is SGHAT, CDR2 FQNNGV, per germline. Between the trimmed V and J ends, which lost 5 bases and 1 base, there was a span of 17 bases. Based on the CDR3 plus reference TRBV11-2 and TRBJ1-1, the full variable domain is EAGVAQSPRYKIIEKRQSVAFWCNPISGHATLYWYQQILGQGPKLLIQFQNNGVVDDSQLPKDRFSAERLKGVDSTLKIQPAKLEDSAVYLCASSPFGRGGNTEAFFGQGTRLTVV.

V gene TRBV18 combines with J gene TRBJ1-1, with TRBD1 matching 7 bases. CDR1 and CDR2 (germline): KGHSH, LQKENI. V dropped 3 bases and J dropped 0; count of bases not matched to a gene: 4. The CDR3 sequence is 15 residues long. CDR3: CASSPQDRLNTEAFF. The CDR3 nucleotides read TGTGCCAGCTCACCCCAGGACAGGCTGAACACTGAAGCTTTCTTT.

This clone turned up a few times. The chain carries TRBV15 and TRBJ2-1, with D perhaps TRBD1 (6 bases). Trimming stripped 1 base from V and 6 bases from J, with 13 bases between. CDR3 length: 15 residues. Germline V gives CDR1 LNHNV, CDR2 YYDKDF (reference sequence). The CDR3 sequence: CATSRVEGDTNEQFF. In DNA form, the CDR3 reads TGTGCCACCAGCAGAGTAGAGGGGGATACCAATGAGCAGTTCTTC.